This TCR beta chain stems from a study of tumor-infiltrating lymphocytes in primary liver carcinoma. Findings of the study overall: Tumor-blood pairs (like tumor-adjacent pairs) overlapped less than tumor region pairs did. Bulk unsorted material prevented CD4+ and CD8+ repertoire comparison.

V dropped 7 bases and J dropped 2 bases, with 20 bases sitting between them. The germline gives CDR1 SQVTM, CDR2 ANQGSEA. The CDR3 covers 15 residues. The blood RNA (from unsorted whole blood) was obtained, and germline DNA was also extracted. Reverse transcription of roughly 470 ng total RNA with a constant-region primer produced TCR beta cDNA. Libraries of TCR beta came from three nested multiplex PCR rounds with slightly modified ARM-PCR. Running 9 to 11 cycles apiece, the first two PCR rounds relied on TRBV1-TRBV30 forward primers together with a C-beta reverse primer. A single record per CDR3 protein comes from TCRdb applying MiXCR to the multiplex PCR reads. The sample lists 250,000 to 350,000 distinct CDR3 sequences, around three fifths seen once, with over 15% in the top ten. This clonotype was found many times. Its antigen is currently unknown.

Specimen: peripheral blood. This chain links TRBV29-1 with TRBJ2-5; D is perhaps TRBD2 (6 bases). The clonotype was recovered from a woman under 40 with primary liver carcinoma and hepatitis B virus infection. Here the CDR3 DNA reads TGCAGCGCCCAACAAGCGGGTCTGGCGCAAGAGACCCAGTACTTC. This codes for CSAQQAGLAQETQYF.